These T cell receptor beta chains were read from a single sample in a study of T cells after yellow fever vaccination. MiXCR was run by TCRdb on the 5' RACE reads, yielding one entry per CDR3 protein. The sample consists of about 320,000 distinct CDR3 sequences, around 11% of them appearing once. Sequencing was performed on CD4+ T cells sorted from PBMCs, taken 45 days after the yellow fever booster vaccination. The receptors shown here come from a man aged 18 to 35 who received the YFV17D yellow fever vaccine. CDR3s include the opening cysteine and the closing phenylalanine or tryptophan. The D gene is left open where the match is weak. The listing skips clone size in some rows; elsewhere it reads once, few, many or a size class.

D gene	V gene	J gene	clone size	CDR3 protein	CDR3 DNA
NA	TRBV5-1	TRBJ2-2	NA	CASSLDTLGPGELFF	TGCGCCAGCAGCTTGGATACCCTGGGGCCCGGGGAGCTGTTTTTT
NA	TRBV7-2	TRBJ1-1	many	CASSGLGGDTEAFF	TGTGCCAGCAGCGGTCTAGGAGGGGACACTGAAGCTTTCTTT
NA	TRBV5-1	TRBJ1-2	NA	CASSFTGDESYGYTF	TGCGCCAGCAGCTTTACAGGAGACGAATCGTATGGCTACACCTTC
NA	TRBV5-4	TRBJ1-2	few	CASSLWVNAGYTF	TGTGCCAGCAGCCTATGGGTAAATGCAGGCTACACCTTC
NA	TRBV29-1	TRBJ2-2	NA	CSVDKGVNTGELFF	TGCAGCGTTGATAAGGGGGTTAACACCGGGGAGCTGTTTTTT
NA	TRBV7-9	TRBJ1-1	few	CASSSGDGTEAFF	TGTGCCAGCAGCTCGGGAGACGGTACTGAAGCTTTCTTT
NA	TRBV5-1	TRBJ1-4	many	CASSLPGNEKLFF	TGCGCCAGCAGCTTGCCCGGAAATGAAAAACTGTTTTTT
NA	TRBV7-6	TRBJ2-5	NA	CASSSQGGRETQYF	TGTGCCAGCAGCTCACAAGGGGGTAGAGAGACCCAGTACTTC
NA	TRBV23-1	TRBJ2-4	few	CASSPYGTKNIQYF	TGCGCCAGCAGCCCCTACGGGACCAAAAACATTCAGTACTTC
TRBD2	TRBV7-3	TRBJ2-1	NA	CASSQGAGGPAYNEQFF	TGTGCCAGCAGCCAAGGGGCGGGGGGGCCAGCATACAATGAGCAGTTCTTC
NA	TRBV19	TRBJ1-1	NA	CASSIPELEAFF	TGTGCCAGTAGTATACCAGAGCTAGAAGCTTTCTTT
TRBD1	TRBV6-6	TRBJ1-1	few	CASRWGTENTEAFF	TGTGCCAGCCGATGGGGGACAGAGAACACTGAAGCTTTCTTT
TRBD1	TRBV7-3	TRBJ2-6	once	CASSPGQPSGANVLTF	TGTGCCAGCAGCCCGGGACAGCCCTCTGGGGCCAACGTCCTGACTTTC
NA	TRBV6-6	TRBJ2-3	NA	CASSYSNIRGRDTDTQYF	TGTGCCAGCAGTTACTCGAATATCCGGGGTCGAGACACAGATACGCAGTATTTT
NA	TRBV7-9	TRBJ2-1	few	CASSFLREQFF	TGTGCCAGCAGCTTCCTCAGGGAGCAGTTCTTC
TRBD1	TRBV7-9	TRBJ1-5	many	CASSLGSDRRRNQPQHF	TGTGCCAGCAGCTTAGGGTCGGACAGGCGCAGAAATCAGCCCCAGCATTTT
TRBD1	TRBV5-1	TRBJ1-1	few	CASSVQGIAEAFF	TGCGCCAGCAGCGTACAGGGGATCGCTGAAGCTTTCTTT
TRBD1	TRBV5-1	TRBJ2-2	many	CASVAGTANTGELFF	TGCGCCAGCGTCGCCGGGACAGCGAACACCGGGGAGCTGTTTTTT
NA	TRBV4-2	TRBJ1-2	few	CASSQDPRSYGYTF	TGTGCCAGCAGCCAAGATCCACGATCCTATGGCTACACCTTC
NA	TRBV6-1	TRBJ2-5	NA	CASKTGPAQETQYF	TGTGCCAGCAAAACAGGCCCCGCTCAAGAGACCCAGTACTTC
NA	TRBV3-1	TRBJ1-4	NA	CASSQVRGNEKLFF	TGTGCCAGCAGCCAAGTGCGGGGGAATGAAAAACTGTTTTTT
NA	TRBV29-1	TRBJ1-1	NA	CSVARDTLTEAFF	TGCAGCGTCGCAAGGGACACCCTCACTGAAGCTTTCTTT
TRBD2	TRBV5-1	TRBJ2-4	NA	CASSLVGGGSQNIQYF	TGCGCCAGCAGCTTGGTGGGCGGGGGAAGCCAAAACATTCAGTACTTC
NA	TRBV7-2	TRBJ2-5	few	CASSFQKGRQETQYF	TGTGCCAGCAGCTTTCAAAAGGGGCGTCAAGAGACCCAGTACTTC
TRBD1	TRBV11-2	TRBJ1-1	NA	CASSYPGQGNTEAFF	TGTGCCAGCAGCTACCCGGGACAGGGAAACACTGAAGCTTTCTTT
NA	TRBV6-1	TRBJ1-2	NA	CASMGDTYGYTF	TGTGCCAGCATGGGGGACACCTATGGCTACACCTTC
NA	TRBV4-3	TRBJ1-6	many	CASSLAAHRDSPLHF	TGCGCCAGCAGCCTCGCGGCTCACAGGGACTCACCCCTCCACTTT
TRBD1	TRBV6-2/TRBV6-3	TRBJ2-1	few	CASKGGDRVFEQFF	TGTGCCAGCAAAGGCGGGGACAGGGTCTTTGAGCAGTTCTTC
NA	TRBV27	TRBJ1-2	many	CASSLSWTDYGYTF	TGTGCCAGCAGCTTGTCCTGGACGGATTATGGCTACACCTTC
NA	TRBV7-9	TRBJ2-5	many	CASSLVSSEETQYF	TGTGCCAGCAGCTTAGTCTCTAGCGAGGAGACCCAGTACTTC
TRBD2	TRBV20-1	TRBJ2-1	NA	CSAREAGGYNEQFF	TGCAGTGCTAGAGAGGCGGGGGGCTACAATGAGCAGTTCTTC
NA	TRBV20-1	TRBJ1-5	few	CSANRRNQPQHF	TGCAGTGCTAATCGCCGCAATCAGCCCCAGCATTTT
TRBD1	TRBV7-3	TRBJ2-1	many	CASSLNAGGLGEQFF	TGTGCCAGCAGCTTAAATGCAGGGGGCCTAGGTGAGCAGTTCTTC
TRBD1	TRBV5-1	TRBJ1-1	few	CASSPGVDGQGTAFF	TGCGCCAGCAGCCCGGGGGTCGACGGACAGGGAACCGCTTTCTTT
TRBD1	TRBV6-6	TRBJ2-7	NA	CASSPRDRGLRGDYEQYF	TGTGCCAGCAGCCCTAGGGACAGGGGCCTTCGGGGAGACTACGAGCAGTACTTC
TRBD1	TRBV4-3	TRBJ1-1	few	CASSQQTGTNTEAFF	TGCGCCAGCAGCCAACAGACAGGGACGAACACTGAAGCTTTCTTT
NA	TRBV2	TRBJ2-1	few	CASSGDGQGIRF	TGTGCCAGCAGTGGGGACGGGCAGGGTATTAGGTTC
TRBD1	TRBV24-1	TRBJ1-6	NA	CATSDTGTGSPLHF	TGTGCCACCAGTGATACTGGGACAGGTTCACCCCTCCACTTT
NA	TRBV7-2	TRBJ1-5	few	CASSLGDHLAQHF	TGTGCCAGCAGCTTGGGAGATCATTTGGCCCAGCATTTT
NA	TRBV7-2	TRBJ1-6	NA	CAGAGGRDHSPLHF	TGTGCCGGTGCGGGGGGGCGCGACCATTCACCCCTCCACTTT
TRBD1	TRBV6-1	TRBJ1-6	NA	CASSERQGHNSPLHF	TGTGCCAGCAGTGAAAGACAGGGTCATAATTCACCCCTCCACTTT
NA	TRBV7-8	TRBJ2-1	many	CASRGGYNEQFF	TGTGCCAGTAGGGGCGGGTACAATGAGCAGTTCTTC
TRBD1	TRBV12-3/TRBV12-4	TRBJ2-5	NA	CASSPQGAWETQYF	TGTGCCAGCAGTCCGCAGGGGGCCTGGGAGACCCAGTACTTC
NA	TRBV30	TRBJ2-5	NA	CAWSAGVRETQYF	TGTGCCTGGAGTGCAGGGGTTCGAGAGACCCAGTACTTC
TRBD2	TRBV4-2	TRBJ2-5	NA	CASSQAPGLAGETQYF	TGTGCCAGCAGCCAAGCACCGGGACTAGCGGGAGAGACCCAGTACTTC
NA	TRBV30	TRBJ1-1	many	CAWTVGGSGNTEAFF	TGTGCCTGGACCGTGGGGGGGAGCGGTAACACTGAAGCTTTCTTT
TRBD1	TRBV20-1	TRBJ1-1	few	CSGTGSLNTEAFF	TGCAGTGGGACAGGGTCCTTGAACACTGAAGCTTTCTTT
TRBD1	TRBV30	TRBJ2-5	many	CAWTGGDETQYF	TGTGCCTGGACAGGGGGCGATGAGACCCAGTACTTC
TRBD1	TRBV20-1	TRBJ2-5	few	CSTFGQGHQETQYF	TGCAGCACGTTCGGACAGGGACACCAAGAGACCCAGTACTTC
TRBD2	TRBV6-2/TRBV6-3	TRBJ2-1	NA	CASSYGGAYNEQFF	TGTGCCAGCAGTTACGGGGGGGCCTACAATGAGCAGTTCTTC